This T cell receptor beta chain was captured by sequencing in a study of human T cells and chemical hapten exposure. TCRdb called the RACE reads again in MiXCR, with one record for every CDR3 protein. The sample carries 150,000 to 200,000 distinct CDR3 sequences, around 24% recorded once. Germline loops: CDR1 SQVTM, CDR2 ANQGSEA. The length of the CDR3 is 14 residues. Unmatched junction bases numbered 4, after V lost 4 bases and J lost 5 bases. This clonotype was detected only a few times. Stated time point: patch test 1, 2 weeks after DPC sensitization. Treatment indicated: therapeutic diphenylcyclopropenone sensitization with weekly scalp DPC.

The sequence derives from a woman between 45 and 60 years old with alopecia areata. Some clones in this sample may be carry-over from other donors' samples. The material was whole blood, obtained in connection with sensitization to the hapten diphenylcyclopropenone (DPC). The chain joins TRBV29-1 to TRBJ2-1, with 11 bases fitting TRBD2. The CDR3 loop is CSVGGTSGHNEQFF. CDR3 DNA sequence: TGCAGCGTTGGGGGGACTAGCGGACACAATGAGCAGTTCTTC.